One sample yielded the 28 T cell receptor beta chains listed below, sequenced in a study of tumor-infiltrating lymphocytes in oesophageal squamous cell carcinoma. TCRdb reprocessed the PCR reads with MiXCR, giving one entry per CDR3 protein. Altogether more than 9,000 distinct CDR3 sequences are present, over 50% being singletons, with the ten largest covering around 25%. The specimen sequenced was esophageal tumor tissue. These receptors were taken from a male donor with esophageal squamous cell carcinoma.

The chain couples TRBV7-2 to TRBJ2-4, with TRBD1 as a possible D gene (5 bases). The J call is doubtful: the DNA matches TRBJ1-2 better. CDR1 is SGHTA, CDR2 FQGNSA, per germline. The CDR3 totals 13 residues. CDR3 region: CASSSGSGDGYTF. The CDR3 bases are TGTGCCAGCAGCTCCGGTTCGGGGGATGGCTACACCTTC.

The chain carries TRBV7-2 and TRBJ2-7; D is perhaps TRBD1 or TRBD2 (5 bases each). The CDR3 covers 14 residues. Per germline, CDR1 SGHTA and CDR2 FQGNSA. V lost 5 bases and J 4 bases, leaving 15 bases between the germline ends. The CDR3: CASSVWGSVYEQYF. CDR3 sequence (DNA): TGTGCCAGCAGCGTGTGGGGGAGCGTATACGAGCAGTACTTC.

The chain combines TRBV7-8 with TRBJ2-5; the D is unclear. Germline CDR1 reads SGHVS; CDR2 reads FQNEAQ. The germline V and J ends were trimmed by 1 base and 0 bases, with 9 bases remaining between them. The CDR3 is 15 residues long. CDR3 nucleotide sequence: TGTGCCAGCAGCTTAGAGGTCCAGTACCAAGAGACCCAGTACTTC. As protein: CASSLEVQYQETQYF.

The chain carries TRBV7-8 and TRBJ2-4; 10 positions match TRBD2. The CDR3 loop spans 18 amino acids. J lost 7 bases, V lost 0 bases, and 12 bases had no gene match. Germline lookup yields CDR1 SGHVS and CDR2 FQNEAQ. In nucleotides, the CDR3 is TGTGCCAGCAGCTTAGCGCTCAGCGGGGGGGCCCTTAGGAACATTCAGTACTTC. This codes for CASSLALSGGALRNIQYF. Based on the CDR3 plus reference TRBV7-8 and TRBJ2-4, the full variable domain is GAGVSQSPRYKVAKRGQDVALRCDPISGHVSLFWYQQALGQGPEFLTYFQNEAQLDKSGLPSDRFFAERPEGSVSTLKIQRTQQEDSAVYLCASSLALSGGALRNIQYFGAGTRLSVL.

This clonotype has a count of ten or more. In nucleotides, the CDR3 is TGTGCCAGCAGCCCGACTAGCGGGAGAGGGGAGACCCAGTACTTC. Protein sequence: CASSPTSGRGETQYF. The chain combines TRBV5-6 with TRBJ2-5; 12 bases line up with TRBD2. With V trimmed by 4 bases and J by 5 bases, 6 bases remained unmatched. CDR1 SGHDT and CDR2 YYEEEE come from the germline V gene. The CDR3 runs 15 residues.

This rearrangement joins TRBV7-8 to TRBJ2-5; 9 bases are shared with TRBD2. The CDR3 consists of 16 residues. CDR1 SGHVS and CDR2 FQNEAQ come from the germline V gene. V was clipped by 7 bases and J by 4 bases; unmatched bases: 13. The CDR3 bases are TGTGCCAGCATCACCGTCACGGCGGGAGGGGGAGAGACCCAGTACTTC. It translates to CASITVTAGGGETQYF.

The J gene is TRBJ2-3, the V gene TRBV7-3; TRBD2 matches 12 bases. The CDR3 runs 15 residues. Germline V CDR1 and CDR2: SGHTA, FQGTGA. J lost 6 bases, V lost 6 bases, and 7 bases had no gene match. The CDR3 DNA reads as TGTGCCAGCAGTTCTAGCGGGGGGGCATGGGATACGCAGTATTTT. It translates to CASSSSGGAWDTQYF.

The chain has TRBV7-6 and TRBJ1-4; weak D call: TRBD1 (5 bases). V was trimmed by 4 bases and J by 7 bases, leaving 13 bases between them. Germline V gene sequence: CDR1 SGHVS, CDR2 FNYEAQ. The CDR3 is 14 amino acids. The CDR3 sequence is CASSSGGEGEKLFF. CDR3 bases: TGTGCCAGCAGCTCCGGAGGGGAGGGTGAAAAACTGTTTTTT.

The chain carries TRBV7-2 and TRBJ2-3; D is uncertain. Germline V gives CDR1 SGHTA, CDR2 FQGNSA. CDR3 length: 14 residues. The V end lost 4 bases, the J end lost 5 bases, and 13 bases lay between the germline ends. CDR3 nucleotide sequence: TGTGCCAGCAGCTACACAGCGACGCAAGATACGCAGTATTTT. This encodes CASSYTATQDTQYF.

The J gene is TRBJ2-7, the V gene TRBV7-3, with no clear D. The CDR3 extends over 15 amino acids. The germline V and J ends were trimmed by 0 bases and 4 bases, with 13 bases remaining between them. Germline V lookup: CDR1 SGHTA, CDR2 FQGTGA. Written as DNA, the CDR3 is TGTGCCAGCAGCTTAACGGCAGCACCCTCTTACGAGCAGTACTTC. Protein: CASSLTAAPSYEQYF.

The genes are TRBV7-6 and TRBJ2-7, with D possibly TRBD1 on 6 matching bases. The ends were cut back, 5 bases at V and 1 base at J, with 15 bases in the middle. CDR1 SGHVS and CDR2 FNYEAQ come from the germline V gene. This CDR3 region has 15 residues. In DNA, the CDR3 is TGTGCCAGCAGCGGGGACATACCGATTTCCTACGAGCAGTACTTC. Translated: CASSGDIPISYEQYF.

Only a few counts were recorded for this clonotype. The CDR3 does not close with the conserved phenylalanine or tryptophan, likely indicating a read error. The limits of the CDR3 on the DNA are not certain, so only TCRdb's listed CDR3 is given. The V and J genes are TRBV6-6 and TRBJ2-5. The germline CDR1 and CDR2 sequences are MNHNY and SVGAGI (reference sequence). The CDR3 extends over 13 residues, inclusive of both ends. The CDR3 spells CASSDLYGYTFGS.

DNA for the CDR3: TGTGCCAGCTCTCCGGGGCCCACCGGGGAGCTGTTTTTT. Protein sequence: CASSPGPTGELFF. The chain joins TRBV7-2 to TRBJ2-3, with D perhaps TRBD1 or TRBD2 (5 bases each). The J call may be incorrect, as the DNA end agrees better with TRBJ2-2. Germline V CDR1 and CDR2: SGHTA, FQGNSA. CDR3 length equals 13 residues.

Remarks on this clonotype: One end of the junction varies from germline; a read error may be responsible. The CDR3 here is CASSLEGRTGVETQYF. The CDR3 nucleotides read TGTGCTAGCAGCTTAGAAGGGCGGACAGGGGTAGAGACCCAGTACTTC. J is TRBJ2-1 and V is TRBV7-2, with 9 nucleotides matching TRBD1. The DNA matches TRBJ2-5 better at its end, which makes the J call doubtful. Germline CDR1 and CDR2: SGHTA and FQGNSA. This CDR3 region has 16 residues.

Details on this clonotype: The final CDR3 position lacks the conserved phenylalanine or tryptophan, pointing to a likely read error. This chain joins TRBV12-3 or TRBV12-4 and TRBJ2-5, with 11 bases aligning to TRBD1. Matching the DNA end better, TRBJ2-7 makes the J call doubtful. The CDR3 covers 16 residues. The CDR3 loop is CASSLGGTGGTYEQYL. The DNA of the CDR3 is TGTGCCAGCAGTTTAGGCGGGACAGGGGGGACCTACGAGCAGTACTTG.

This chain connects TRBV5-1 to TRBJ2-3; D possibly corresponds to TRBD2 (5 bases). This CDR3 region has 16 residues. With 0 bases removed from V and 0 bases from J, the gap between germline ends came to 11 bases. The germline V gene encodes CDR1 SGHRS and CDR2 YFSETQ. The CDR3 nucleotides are TGCGCCAGCAGCTTGGGGCTAGCAACTAGCACAGATACGCAGTATTTT. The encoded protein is CASSLGLATSTDTQYF.

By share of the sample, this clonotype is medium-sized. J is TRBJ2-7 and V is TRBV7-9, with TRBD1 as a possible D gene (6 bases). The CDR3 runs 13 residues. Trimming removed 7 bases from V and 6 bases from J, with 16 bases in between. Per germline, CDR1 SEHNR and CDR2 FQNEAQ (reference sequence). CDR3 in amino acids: CASTSEGGFEQYF. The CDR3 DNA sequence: TGTGCCAGCACCTCGGAAGGGGGATTCGAGCAGTACTTC.

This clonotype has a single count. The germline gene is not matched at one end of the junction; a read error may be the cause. The CDR3 nucleotides read TGTGTCAGCAGCTTACTGGAGAGCTCACCCCTCCACTTC. Residues: CVSSLLESSPLHF. The chain couples TRBV7-8 to TRBJ2-7; D is undetermined. This CDR3 is 13 amino acids long. Germline V gene lookup returns CDR1 SGHVS and CDR2 FQNEAQ.

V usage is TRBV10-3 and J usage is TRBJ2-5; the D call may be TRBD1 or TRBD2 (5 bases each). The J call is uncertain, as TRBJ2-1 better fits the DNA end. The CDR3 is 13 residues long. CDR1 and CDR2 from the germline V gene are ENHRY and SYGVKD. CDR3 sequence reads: CAISEGTVNEQFF. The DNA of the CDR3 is TGTGCCATCAGTGAAGGGACGGTTAATGAGCAGTTCTTC.

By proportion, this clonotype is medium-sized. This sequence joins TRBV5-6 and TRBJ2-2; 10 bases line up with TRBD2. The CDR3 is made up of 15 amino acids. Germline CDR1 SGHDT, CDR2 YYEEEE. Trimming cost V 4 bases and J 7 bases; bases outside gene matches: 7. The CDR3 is CASSRGLANLGELFF. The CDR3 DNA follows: TGTGCCAGCAGCAGGGGACTAGCGAATCTCGGGGAGCTGTTTTTT. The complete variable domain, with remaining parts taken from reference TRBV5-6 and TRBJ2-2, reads DAGVTQSPTHLIKTRGQQVTLRCSPKSGHDTVSWYQQALGQGPQFIFQYYEEEERQRGNFPDRFSGHQFPNYSSELNVNALLLGDSALYLCASSRGLANLGELFFGEGSRLTVL.

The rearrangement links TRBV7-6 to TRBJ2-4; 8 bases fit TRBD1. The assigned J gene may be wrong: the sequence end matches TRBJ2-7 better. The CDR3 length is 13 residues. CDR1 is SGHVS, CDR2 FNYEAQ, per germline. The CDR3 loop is CASSYGQGGEQYF. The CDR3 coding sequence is TGTGCCAGCAGCTATGGACAGGGCGGCGAGCAGTACTTC.

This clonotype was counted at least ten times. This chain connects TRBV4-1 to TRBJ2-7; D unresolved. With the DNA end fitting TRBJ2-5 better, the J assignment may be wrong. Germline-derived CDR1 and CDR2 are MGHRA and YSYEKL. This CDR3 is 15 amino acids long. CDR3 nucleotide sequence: TGCGCCAGCAGCCAAGGAGCTAGAAGCGTAGAGACCCAGTACTTC. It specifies CASSQGARSVETQYF.

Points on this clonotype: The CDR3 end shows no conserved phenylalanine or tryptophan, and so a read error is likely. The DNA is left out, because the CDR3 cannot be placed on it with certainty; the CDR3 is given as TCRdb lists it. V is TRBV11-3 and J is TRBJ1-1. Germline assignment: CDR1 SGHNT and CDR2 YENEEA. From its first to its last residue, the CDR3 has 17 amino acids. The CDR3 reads CASSRLGSSYNEQFFGQ.

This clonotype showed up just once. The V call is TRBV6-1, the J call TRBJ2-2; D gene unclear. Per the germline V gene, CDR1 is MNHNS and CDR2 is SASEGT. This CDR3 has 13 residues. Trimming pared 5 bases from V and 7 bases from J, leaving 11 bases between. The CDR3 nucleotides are TGTGCCAGCAGTTCTGGTGCCCACGGGGAGCTGTTTTTT. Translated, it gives CASSSGAHGELFF.

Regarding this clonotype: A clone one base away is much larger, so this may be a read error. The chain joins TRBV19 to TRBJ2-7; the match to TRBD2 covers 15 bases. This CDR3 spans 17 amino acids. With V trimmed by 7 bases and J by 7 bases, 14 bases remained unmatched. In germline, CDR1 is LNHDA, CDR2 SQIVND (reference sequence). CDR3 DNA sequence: TGTGCCAGTAATGAATGGGGACTAGCGGGAGGATGGAATGAGCAGTACTTC. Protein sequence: CASNEWGLAGGWNEQYF.

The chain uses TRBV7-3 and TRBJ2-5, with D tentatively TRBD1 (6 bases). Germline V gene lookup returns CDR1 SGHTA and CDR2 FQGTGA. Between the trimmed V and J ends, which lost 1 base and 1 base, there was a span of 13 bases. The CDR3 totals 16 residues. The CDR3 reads CASSLNAQGSQETQYF. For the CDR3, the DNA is TGTGCCAGCAGCTTAAATGCCCAGGGGAGCCAAGAGACCCAGTACTTC.

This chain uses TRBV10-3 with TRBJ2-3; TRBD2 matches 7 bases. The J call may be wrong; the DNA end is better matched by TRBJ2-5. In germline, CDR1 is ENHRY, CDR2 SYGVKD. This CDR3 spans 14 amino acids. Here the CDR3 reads CAIMGGSAGETQYF. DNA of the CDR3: TGTGCCATCATGGGAGGGAGCGCCGGGGAGACCCAGTACTTC.

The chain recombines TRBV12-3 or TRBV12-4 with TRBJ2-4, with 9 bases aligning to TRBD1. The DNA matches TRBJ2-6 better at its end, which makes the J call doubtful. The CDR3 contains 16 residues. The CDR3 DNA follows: TGTGCCAGCAGTTTCGGGACAGGGTATGGGGCCAACGTCCTGACTTTC. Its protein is CASSFGTGYGANVLTF.